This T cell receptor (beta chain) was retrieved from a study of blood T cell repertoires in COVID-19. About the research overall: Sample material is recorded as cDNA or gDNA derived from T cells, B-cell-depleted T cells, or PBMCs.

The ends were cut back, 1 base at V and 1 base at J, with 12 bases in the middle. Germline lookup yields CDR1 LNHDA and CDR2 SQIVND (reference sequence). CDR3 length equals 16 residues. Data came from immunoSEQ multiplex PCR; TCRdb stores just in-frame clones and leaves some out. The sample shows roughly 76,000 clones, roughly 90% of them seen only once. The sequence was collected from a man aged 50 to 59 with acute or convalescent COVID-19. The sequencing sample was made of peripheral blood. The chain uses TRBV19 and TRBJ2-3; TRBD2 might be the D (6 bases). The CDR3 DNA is TGTGCCAGTAGTATAGCGGGGGTCACGCGCACAGATACGCAGTATTTT. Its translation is CASSIAGVTRTDTQYF.